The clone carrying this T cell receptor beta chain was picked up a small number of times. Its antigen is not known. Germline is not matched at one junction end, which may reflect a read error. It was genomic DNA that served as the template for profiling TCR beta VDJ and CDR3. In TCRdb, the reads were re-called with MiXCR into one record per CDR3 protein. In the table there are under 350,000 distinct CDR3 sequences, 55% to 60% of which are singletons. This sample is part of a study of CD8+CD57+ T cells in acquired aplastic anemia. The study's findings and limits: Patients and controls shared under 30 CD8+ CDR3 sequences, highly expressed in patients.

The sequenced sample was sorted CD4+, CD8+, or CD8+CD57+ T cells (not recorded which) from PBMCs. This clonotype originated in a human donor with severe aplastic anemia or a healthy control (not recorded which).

CDR3 loop: CAISRERGTDTQYF. The CDR3 coding sequence is TGTGCCATCAGCAGGGAACGCGGCACAGATACGCAGTATTTT. The chain recombines TRBV15 with TRBJ2-3; D is possibly TRBD1 (5 bases). The CDR3 length is 14 residues. From germline, CDR1 is LNHNV and CDR2 YYDKDF (reference sequence).